This T cell receptor beta chain came from a study of T cells in Graves' hyperthyroidism and ophthalmopathy. Study-wide background: Blood was drawn when the patient was first diagnosed and still untreated.

V was cut by 1 base and J by 4 bases, with 8 bases left in between. The CDR3 loop spans 13 amino acids. Germline values: CDR1 MNHEY, CDR2 SMNVEV (reference sequence). Authors of the study amplified TCR beta CDR3 regions from RNA transcripts. The study used the HTBI primer set for a first-round RT-PCR of the TCR CDR3. TCRdb reanalysed the multiplex PCR reads using MiXCR and keeps one entry per CDR3 protein. The sample has 300,000 to 450,000 distinct CDR3 sequences; more than 12% are singletons. The origin of this receptor is a woman under 40 with Graves' ophthalmopathy. The sequenced sample was blood. The chain employs TRBV27 and TRBJ2-7; tentatively, D is TRBD1 (5 bases). The CDR3 DNA reads TGTGCCAGCAGTTTATACCAGGGTTACGAGCAGTACTTC. Translation gives CASSLYQGYEQYF.